This T cell receptor (beta chain) is from a study of blood T cell repertoires in COVID-19. Across the whole study: Specimens from acute and convalescent COVID-19 originated in the United States, Italy and Spain. T cells, B-cell-depleted T cells, or PBMCs provided the cDNA or gDNA that served as material.

After removal of 4 bases from V and 6 bases from J, the junction contained 4 bases not matched to a gene. The CDR3 runs 15 residues. Per germline, CDR1 SGHDT and CDR2 YYEEEE. In the original workflow: Reference gene primer amplification gave estimated nucleated cell counts. Only in-frame clones appear in the TCRdb table, and some are missing; sequencing was by immunoSEQ multiplex PCR. V, J and clone size are taken as reported in that table, and D and trimming were inferred from the DNA itself. The repertoire includes about 300,000 clones, 88% of them detected once, and just under 7% sits in the top ten.

The sequence came from a young woman who had recovered from COVID-19. Material for sequencing was peripheral blood. The chain recombines TRBV5-6 with TRBJ2-3, with 14 bases fitting TRBD2. Here the CDR3 reads CASSQTSGGADTQYF. The CDR3 region has the DNA TGTGCCAGCAGCCAGACTAGCGGGGGGGCGGATACGCAGTATTTT.